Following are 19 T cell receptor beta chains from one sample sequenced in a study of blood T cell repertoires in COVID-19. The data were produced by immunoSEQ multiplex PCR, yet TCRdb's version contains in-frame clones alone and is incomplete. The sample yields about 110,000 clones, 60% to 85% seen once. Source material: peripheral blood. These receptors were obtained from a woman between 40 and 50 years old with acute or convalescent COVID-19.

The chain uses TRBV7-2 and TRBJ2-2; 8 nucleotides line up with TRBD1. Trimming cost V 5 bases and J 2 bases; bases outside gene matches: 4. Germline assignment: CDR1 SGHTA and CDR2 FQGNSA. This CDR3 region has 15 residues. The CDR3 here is CASSPGTGNTGELFF. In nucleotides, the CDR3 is TGTGCCAGCAGCCCCGGGACAGGTAACACCGGGGAGCTGTTTTTT.

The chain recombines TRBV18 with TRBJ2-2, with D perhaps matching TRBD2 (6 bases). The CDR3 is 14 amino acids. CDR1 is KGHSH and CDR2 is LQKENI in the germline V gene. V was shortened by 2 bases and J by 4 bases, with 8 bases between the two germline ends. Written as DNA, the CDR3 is TGTGCCAGCTCACCAGGCGGGGTCACCGGGGAGCTGTTTTTT. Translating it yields CASSPGGVTGELFF.

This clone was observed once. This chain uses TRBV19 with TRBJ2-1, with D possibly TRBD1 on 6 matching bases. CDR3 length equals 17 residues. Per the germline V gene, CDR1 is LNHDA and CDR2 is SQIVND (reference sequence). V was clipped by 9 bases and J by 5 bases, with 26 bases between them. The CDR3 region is CASTPRGRGDWNNEQFF. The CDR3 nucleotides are TGTGCCAGCACCCCTCGGGGCAGGGGAGATTGGAACAATGAGCAGTTCTTC.

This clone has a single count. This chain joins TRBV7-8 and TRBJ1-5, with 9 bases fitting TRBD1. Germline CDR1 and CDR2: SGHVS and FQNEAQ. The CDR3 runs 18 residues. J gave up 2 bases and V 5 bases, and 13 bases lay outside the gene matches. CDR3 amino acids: CASSPFPQGARRNQPQHF. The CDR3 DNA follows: TGTGCCAGCAGCCCATTTCCACAGGGGGCGCGTCGCAATCAGCCCCAGCATTTT.

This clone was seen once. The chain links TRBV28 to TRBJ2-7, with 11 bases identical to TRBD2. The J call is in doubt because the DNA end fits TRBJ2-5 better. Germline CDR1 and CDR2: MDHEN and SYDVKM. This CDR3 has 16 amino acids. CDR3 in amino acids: CASTPGTSGTWETQYF. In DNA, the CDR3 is TGTGCCAGCACCCCCGGGACTAGCGGAACATGGGAGACCCAGTACTTC.

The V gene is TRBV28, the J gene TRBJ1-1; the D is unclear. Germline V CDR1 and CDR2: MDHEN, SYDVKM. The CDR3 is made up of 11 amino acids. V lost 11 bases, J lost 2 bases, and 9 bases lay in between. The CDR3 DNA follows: TGTGCCGGCCGCACAAACACTGAAGCTTTCTTT. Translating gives CAGRTNTEAFF.

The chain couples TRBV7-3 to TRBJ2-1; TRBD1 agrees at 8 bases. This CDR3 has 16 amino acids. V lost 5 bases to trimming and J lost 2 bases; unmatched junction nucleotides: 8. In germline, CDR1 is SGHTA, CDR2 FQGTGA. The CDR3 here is CASSPRTGKAYNEQFF. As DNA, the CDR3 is TGTGCCAGCAGCCCACGGACAGGGAAGGCCTACAATGAGCAGTTCTTC. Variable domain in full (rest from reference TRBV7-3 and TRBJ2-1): GAGVSQTPSNKVTEKGKYVELRCDPISGHTALYWYRQSLGQGPEFLIYFQGTGAADDSGLPNDRFFAVRPEGSVSTLKIQRTERGDSAVYLCASSPRTGKAYNEQFFGPGTRLTVL.

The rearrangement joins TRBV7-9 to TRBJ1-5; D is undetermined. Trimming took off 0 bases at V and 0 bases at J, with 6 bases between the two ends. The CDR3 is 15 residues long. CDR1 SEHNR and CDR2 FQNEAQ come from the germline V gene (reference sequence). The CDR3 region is CASSLAQNSNQPQHF. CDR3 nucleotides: TGTGCCAGCAGCTTAGCCCAGAATAGCAATCAGCCCCAGCATTTT.

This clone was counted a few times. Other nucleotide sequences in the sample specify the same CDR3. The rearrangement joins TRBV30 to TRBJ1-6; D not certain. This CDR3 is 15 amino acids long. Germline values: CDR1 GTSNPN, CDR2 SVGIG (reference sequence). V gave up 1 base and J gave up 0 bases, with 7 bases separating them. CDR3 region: CAWSGGGSYNSPLHF. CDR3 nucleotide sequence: TGTGCCTGGAGTGGAGGAGGCTCCTATAATTCACCCCTCCACTTT.

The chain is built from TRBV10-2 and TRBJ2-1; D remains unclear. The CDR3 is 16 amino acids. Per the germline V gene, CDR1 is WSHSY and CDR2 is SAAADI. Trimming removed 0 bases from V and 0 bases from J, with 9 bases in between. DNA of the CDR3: TGCGCCAGCAGTGAGTCTTTGAGGAGCTCCTACAATGAGCAGTTCTTC. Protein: CASSESLRSSYNEQFF.

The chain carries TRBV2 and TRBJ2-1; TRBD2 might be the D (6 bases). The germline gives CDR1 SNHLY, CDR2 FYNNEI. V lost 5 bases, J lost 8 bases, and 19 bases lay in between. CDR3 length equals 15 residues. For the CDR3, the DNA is TGTGCCAGCAGTTTAGGGGACTTCCGTAGGCATGAGCAGTTCTTC. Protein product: CASSLGDFRRHEQFF.

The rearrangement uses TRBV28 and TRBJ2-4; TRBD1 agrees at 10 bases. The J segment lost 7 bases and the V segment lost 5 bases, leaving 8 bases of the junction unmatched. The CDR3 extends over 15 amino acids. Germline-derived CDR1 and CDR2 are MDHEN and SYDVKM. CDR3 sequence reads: CASSTQGQGLNIQYF. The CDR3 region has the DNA TGTGCCAGCAGTACACAGGGACAGGGGCTGAACATTCAGTACTTC.

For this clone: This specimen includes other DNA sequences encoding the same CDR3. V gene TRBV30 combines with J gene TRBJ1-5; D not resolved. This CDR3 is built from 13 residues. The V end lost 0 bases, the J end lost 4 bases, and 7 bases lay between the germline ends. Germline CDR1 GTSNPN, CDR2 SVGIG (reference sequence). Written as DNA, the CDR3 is TGTGCCTGGAGTGTAGGAGGAAATCAGCCCCAGCATTTT. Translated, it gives CAWSVGGNQPQHF.

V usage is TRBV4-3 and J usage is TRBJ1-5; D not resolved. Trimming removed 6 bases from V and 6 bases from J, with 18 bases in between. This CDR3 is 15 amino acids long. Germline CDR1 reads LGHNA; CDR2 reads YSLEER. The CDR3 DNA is TGCGCCAGCAGTTCTTCAATGGAGGCTAGTCAGCCCCAGCATTTT. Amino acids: CASSSSMEASQPQHF.

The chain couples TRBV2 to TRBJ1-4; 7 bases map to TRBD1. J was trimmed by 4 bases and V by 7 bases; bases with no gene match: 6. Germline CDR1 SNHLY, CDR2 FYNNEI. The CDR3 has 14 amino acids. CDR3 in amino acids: CASKLGQNNEKLFF. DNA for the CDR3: TGTGCCAGCAAATTGGGACAGAATAATGAAAAACTGTTTTTT.

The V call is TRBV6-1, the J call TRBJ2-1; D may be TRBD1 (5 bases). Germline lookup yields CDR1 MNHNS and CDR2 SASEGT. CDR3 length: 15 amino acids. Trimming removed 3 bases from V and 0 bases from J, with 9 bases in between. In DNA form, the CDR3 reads TGTGCCAGCAGTGACAGGGCGAGCTCCTACAATGAGCAGTTCTTC. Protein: CASSDRASSYNEQFF.

The CDR3 reads CASTKGRQETQYF. CDR3 sequence (DNA): TGTGCCAGCACCAAGGGGCGCCAAGAGACCCAGTACTTC. The V call is TRBV2, the J call TRBJ2-5; D possibly corresponds to TRBD1 (5 bases). Germline V CDR1 and CDR2: SNHLY, FYNNEI. CDR3 length: 13 residues. The V end was cut by 7 bases, the J end by 1 base, with 10 bases between.

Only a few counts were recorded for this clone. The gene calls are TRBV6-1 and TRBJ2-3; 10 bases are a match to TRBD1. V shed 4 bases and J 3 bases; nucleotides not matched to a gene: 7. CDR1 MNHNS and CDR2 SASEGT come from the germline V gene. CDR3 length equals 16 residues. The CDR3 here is CASSATPGQGTDTQYF. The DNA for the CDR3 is TGTGCCAGCAGTGCGACACCGGGACAGGGGACAGATACGCAGTATTTT.

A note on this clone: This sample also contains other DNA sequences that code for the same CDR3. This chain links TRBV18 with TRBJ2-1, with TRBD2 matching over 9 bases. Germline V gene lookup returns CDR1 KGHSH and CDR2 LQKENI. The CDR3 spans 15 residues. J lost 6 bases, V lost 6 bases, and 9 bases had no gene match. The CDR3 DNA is TGTGCCAGCTCCCCTCAAGCGGGGGGTTCCAATGAGCAGTTCTTC. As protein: CASSPQAGGSNEQFF.